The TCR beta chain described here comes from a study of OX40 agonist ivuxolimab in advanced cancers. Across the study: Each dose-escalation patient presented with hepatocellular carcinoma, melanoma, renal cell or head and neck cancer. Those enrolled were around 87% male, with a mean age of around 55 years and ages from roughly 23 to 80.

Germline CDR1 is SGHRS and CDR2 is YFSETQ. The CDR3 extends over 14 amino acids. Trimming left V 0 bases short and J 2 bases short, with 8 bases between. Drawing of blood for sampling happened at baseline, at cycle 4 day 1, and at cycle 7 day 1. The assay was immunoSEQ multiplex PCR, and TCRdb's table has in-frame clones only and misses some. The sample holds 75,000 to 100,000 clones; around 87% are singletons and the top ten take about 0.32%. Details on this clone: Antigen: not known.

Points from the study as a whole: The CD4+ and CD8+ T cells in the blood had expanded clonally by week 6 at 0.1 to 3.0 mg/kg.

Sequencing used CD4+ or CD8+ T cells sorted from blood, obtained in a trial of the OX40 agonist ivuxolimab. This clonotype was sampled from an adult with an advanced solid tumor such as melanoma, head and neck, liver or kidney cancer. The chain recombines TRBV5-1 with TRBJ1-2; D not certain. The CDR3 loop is CASSLALGNYGYTF. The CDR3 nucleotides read TGCGCCAGCAGCTTGGCCTTGGGCAACTATGGCTACACCTTC.